The next 19 T cell receptor beta chains were all read from a single sample in a study of blood T cell repertoires in COVID-19. The assay was immunoSEQ multiplex PCR, and TCRdb's table has in-frame clones only and misses some. This table has approximately 170,000 clones, 65% to 85% appearing once. Material for sequencing was PBMCs or T cells enriched from blood (not recorded which). The receptors derive from a man aged 35-49 years who had recovered from COVID-19.

This rearrangement joins TRBV7-6 to TRBJ2-3; TRBD2 matches at 14 bases. Trimming at V came to 5 bases and at J to 4 bases, leaving 5 bases not matched to a gene. Germline V gene sequence: CDR1 SGHVS, CDR2 FNYEAQ. The CDR3 has 16 amino acids. The CDR3: CASSLTSGGASDTQYF. The CDR3 DNA sequence: TGTGCCAGCAGCCTGACTAGCGGGGGGGCATCAGATACGCAGTATTTT.

V is TRBV7-6 and J is TRBJ2-5; 9 bases are a match to TRBD1. Germline V lookup: CDR1 SGHVS, CDR2 FNYEAQ. The CDR3 runs 14 residues. Trimming took 5 bases from V and 5 from J; bases not matched to a gene: 6. The CDR3 DNA reads as TGTGCCAGCAGCCTAGGACAGGGGTACGAGACCCAGTACTTC. Its translation is CASSLGQGYETQYF.

J is TRBJ2-7 and V is TRBV2; no definite D call. V was pared by 5 bases and J by 1 base, with 6 bases between. Per germline, CDR1 SNHLY and CDR2 FYNNEI. The CDR3 length is 12 residues. CDR3 nucleotide sequence: TGTGCCAGCAGTCAGATGTCCTACGAGCAGTACGTC. The encoded protein is CASSQMSYEQYV.

The CDR3 DNA is TGTGCCAGCAGTGACCTATGGACTAATGAAAAACTGTTTTTT. Amino acid sequence: CASSDLWTNEKLFF. V is TRBV6-1 and J is TRBJ1-4; no reliable D call. The CDR3 sequence is 14 residues long. Between the trimmed V and J ends, which lost 3 bases and 2 bases, there was a span of 7 bases. The germline gives CDR1 MNHNS, CDR2 SASEGT.

V and J are TRBV3-1 (or the pseudogene TRBV3-2) and TRBJ1-2; a possible D gene is TRBD1 (6 bases). The V and J ends lost 3 bases and 2 bases respectively, with 19 bases between them. The CDR3 runs 17 residues. Per germline, CDR1 LGHDT and CDR2 YNNKEL (reference sequence). For the CDR3, the DNA is TGTGCCAGCAGCCAGACAGGCTCAGCGGGAGGGAACTATGGCTACACCTTC. Protein: CASSQTGSAGGNYGYTF.

The table lists this clone with a count of one. The genes are TRBV9 and TRBJ2-5; 7 nucleotides match TRBD2. Germline values: CDR1 SGDLS, CDR2 YYNGEE. J lost 7 bases, V lost 3 bases, and 6 bases had no gene match. CDR3 length: 13 amino acids. CDR3: CASSAGTTGTQYF. The CDR3 bases are TGTGCCAGCAGCGCCGGGACTACGGGGACCCAGTACTTC.

The chain combines TRBV27 with TRBJ2-7; the match to TRBD2 covers 7 bases. Per the germline V gene, CDR1 is MNHEY and CDR2 is SMNVEV (reference sequence). After removal of 4 bases from V and 4 bases from J, the junction contained 10 bases not matched to a gene. This CDR3 region has 15 residues. This CDR3 reads CASSSGQGLGYEQYF. CDR3 sequence (DNA): TGTGCCAGCAGTTCGGGCCAAGGACTAGGGTACGAGCAGTACTTC.

This chain links TRBV30 with TRBJ1-4; TRBD1 might be the D (6 bases). Germline V CDR1 and CDR2: GTSNPN, SVGIG (reference sequence). The CDR3 sequence is 16 residues long. V lost 1 base and J lost 3, with 15 bases in between. The CDR3 spells CAWSAGVGSANEKLFF. In DNA form, the CDR3 reads TGTGCCTGGAGTGCAGGGGTCGGATCCGCTAATGAAAAACTGTTTTTT. The entire variable domain, with the rest obtained from reference TRBV30 and TRBJ1-4, is as follows: SQTIHQWPATLVQPVGSPLSLECTVEGTSNPNLYWYRQAAGRGLQLLFYSVGIGQISSEVPQNLSASRPQDRQFILSSKKLLLSDSGFYLCAWSAGVGSANEKLFFGSGTQLSVL.

There are a few counts of this clone. The J gene is TRBJ1-2, the V gene TRBV2, with 7 bases lining up with TRBD1. The J segment lost 2 bases and the V segment lost 4 bases, leaving 13 bases of the junction unmatched. This CDR3 contains 17 residues. CDR1 and CDR2 (germline): SNHLY, FYNNEI. CDR3 region: CASSAARTGSTNYGYTF. The CDR3 DNA follows: TGTGCCAGCAGTGCCGCTAGGACAGGTTCAACCAACTATGGCTACACCTTC.

V usage is TRBV10-3 and J usage is TRBJ2-6; a possible D gene is TRBD1 (5 bases). V was clipped by 5 bases and J by 6 bases, with 20 bases between them. The germline gives CDR1 ENHRY, CDR2 SYGVKD. The CDR3 contains 17 residues. The CDR3 protein is CAISSPSLQVQANVLTF. The CDR3 DNA reads as TGTGCCATCAGTTCGCCCTCTTTACAGGTACAGGCCAACGTCCTGACTTTC.

The chain employs TRBV11-1 and TRBJ2-3; D is undetermined. Germline CDR1 is SGHAT and CDR2 is FQDESV (reference sequence). Trimming shortened V by 6 bases and J by 0 bases, and 13 bases separated the two germline ends. CDR3 length: 15 residues. The CDR3 DNA follows: TGTGCCAGCAGTCCCAGGTCAGGTAGCACAGATACGCAGTATTTT. Translating it yields CASSPRSGSTDTQYF.

This clone has just a few counts. CDR3 DNA sequence: TGTGCCAGCAGTGAATCAGGGATCCTTTATAAAGGCTACACCTTC. Its translation: CASSESGILYKGYTF. The chain joins TRBV25-1 to TRBJ1-2; a weak D match, TRBD1 (5 bases). Germline V gene lookup returns CDR1 MGHDK and CDR2 SYGVNS. The CDR3 runs to 15 residues. Trimming shortened V by 1 base and J by 8 bases, and 17 bases separated the two germline ends.

V is TRBV13 and J is TRBJ1-3; D is uncertain. Germline V gives CDR1 PRHDT, CDR2 FYEKMQ (reference sequence). CDR3 size: 14 residues. Between the trimmed V and J ends, which lost 5 bases and 9 bases, there was a span of 17 bases. CDR3 sequence: CASSLRQEGVTIYF. The CDR3, as DNA: TGTGCCAGCAGCCTGCGACAAGAGGGTGTCACCATATATTTT. Based on the CDR3 plus reference TRBV13 and TRBJ1-3, the full variable domain is AAGVIQSPRHLIKEKRETATLKCYPIPRHDTVYWYQQGPGQDPQFLISFYEKMQSDKGSIPDRFSAQQFSDYHSELNMSSLELGDSALYFCASSLRQEGVTIYFGEGSWLTVV.

The CDR3 sequence: CAWSLSYLNTEAFF. Written as DNA, the CDR3 is TGTGCCTGGAGCCTATCTTATCTGAACACTGAAGCTTTCTTT. This chain connects TRBV30 to TRBJ1-1; D remains ambiguous. Trimming stripped 3 bases from V and 0 bases from J, with 11 bases between. The CDR3 has 14 amino acids. The germline V gene has CDR1 GTSNPN and CDR2 SVGIG (reference sequence).

The chain links TRBV29-1 to TRBJ1-1, with D maybe TRBD1 (5 bases). CDR3 length: 13 residues. The germline V and J ends were trimmed by 4 bases and 7 bases, with 16 bases remaining between them. Germline V gene data show CDR1 as SQVTM and CDR2 as ANQGSEA. CDR3 sequence (DNA): TGCAGCGTTGCAGGGAGGGCAGGGAATGAAGCTTTCTTT. Translation: CSVAGRAGNEAFF.

The rearrangement joins TRBV11-3 to TRBJ2-5; 7 bases are shared with TRBD2. Germline-derived CDR1 and CDR2 are SGHNT and YENEEA. After removal of 5 bases from V and 2 bases from J, the junction contained 14 bases not matched to a gene. The CDR3 contains 17 residues. The CDR3 reads CASSVGGYSGSQETQYF. CDR3 bases: TGTGCCAGCAGCGTTGGGGGGTATAGCGGGTCTCAAGAGACCCAGTACTTC. The whole variable domain, filled in from reference TRBV11-3 and TRBJ2-5, reads EAGVVQSPRYKIIEKKQPVAFWCNPISGHNTLYWYLQNLGQGPELLIRYENEEAVDDSQLPKDRFSAERLKGVDSTLKIQPAELGDSAVYLCASSVGGYSGSQETQYFGPGTRLLVL.

The V and J genes are TRBV4-1 and TRBJ2-5; 10 bases are a match to TRBD1. The germline gives CDR1 MGHRA, CDR2 YSYEKL. This CDR3 comprises 16 residues. The J segment lost 2 bases and the V segment lost 2 bases, leaving 5 bases of the junction unmatched. Here the CDR3 DNA reads TGCGCCAGCAGCCAACCGCCGGGACAGGGGCAAGAGACCCAGTACTTC. As protein: CASSQPPGQGQETQYF.

This chain uses TRBV29-1 with TRBJ2-5, with D tentatively TRBD2 (5 bases). The length of the CDR3 is 13 residues. The germline CDR1 and CDR2 sequences are SQVTM and ANQGSEA. V was trimmed by 1 base and J by 1 base, leaving 7 bases between them. The DNA for the CDR3 is TGCAGCGTTGAAGGGCGGGCCCAAGAGACCCAGTACTTC. This gives the protein CSVEGRAQETQYF.

The chain links TRBV7-3 to TRBJ1-2; no clear D. This CDR3 has 13 amino acids. V was shortened by 3 bases and J by 8 bases, with 13 bases between the two germline ends. Germline V gene lookup returns CDR1 SGHTA and CDR2 FQGTGA. The CDR3 DNA reads TGTGCCAGCAGCTTTGGCCCCGGGAGGGGCTACACCTTC. This encodes CASSFGPGRGYTF.